This T cell receptor (beta chain) came from a study of T cell changes during pregnancy in multiple sclerosis. Sequenced by immunoSEQ multiplex PCR; TCRdb stores in-frame clones only, minus some. The sample contains about 45,000 clones, roughly 89% of which appear only once. This CDR3 is built from 13 residues. The ends were cut back, 4 bases at V and 6 bases at J, with 10 bases in the middle. Germline V gene sequence: CDR1 SGHDT, CDR2 YYEEEE. The chain has TRBV5-6 and TRBJ2-2; D is uncertain. This receptor was taken from a female donor with multiple sclerosis, enrolled in a pregnancy study. The input for sequencing was peripheral blood, taken in the first trimester of pregnancy. The CDR3 is CASSPTYSGELFF. DNA of the CDR3: TGTGCCAGCAGCCCCACTTACTCCGGGGAGCTGTTTTTT.